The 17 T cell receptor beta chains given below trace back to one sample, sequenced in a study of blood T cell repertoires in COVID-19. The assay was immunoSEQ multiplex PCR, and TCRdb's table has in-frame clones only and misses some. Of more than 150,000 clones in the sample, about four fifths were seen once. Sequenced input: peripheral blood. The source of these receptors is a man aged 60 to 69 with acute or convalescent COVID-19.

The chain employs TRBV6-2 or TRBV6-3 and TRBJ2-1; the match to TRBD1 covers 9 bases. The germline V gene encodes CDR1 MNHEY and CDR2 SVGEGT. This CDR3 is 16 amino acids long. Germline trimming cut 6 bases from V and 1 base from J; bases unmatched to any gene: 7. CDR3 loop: CASSPPGQGSYNEQFF. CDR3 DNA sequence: TGTGCCAGCAGCCCCCCGGGACAGGGTTCCTACAATGAGCAGTTCTTC.

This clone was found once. The CDR3 nucleotides read TGTGCCAGCAGCGGGGGACAGGGCTTTGGCTACACCTTC. Its translation: CASSGGQGFGYTF. This sequence joins TRBV5-8 and TRBJ1-2; 9 positions agree with TRBD1. The V gene's germline CDR1 is SGHTS and CDR2 YDEGEE. The CDR3 runs 13 residues. V dropped 4 bases and J dropped 7; count of bases not matched to a gene: 5.

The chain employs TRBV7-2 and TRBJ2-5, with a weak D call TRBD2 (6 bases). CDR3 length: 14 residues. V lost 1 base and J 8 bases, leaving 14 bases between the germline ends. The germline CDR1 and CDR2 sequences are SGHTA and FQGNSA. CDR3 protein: CASSLDPWRGTQYF. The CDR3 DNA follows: TGTGCCAGCAGCTTAGATCCCTGGCGGGGAACCCAGTACTTC. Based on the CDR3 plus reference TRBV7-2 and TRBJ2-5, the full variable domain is GAGVSQSPSNKVTEKGKDVELRCDPISGHTALYWYRQSLGQGLEFLIYFQGNSAPDKSGLPSDRFSAERTGGSVSTLTIQRTQQEDSAVYLCASSLDPWRGTQYFGPGTRLLVL.

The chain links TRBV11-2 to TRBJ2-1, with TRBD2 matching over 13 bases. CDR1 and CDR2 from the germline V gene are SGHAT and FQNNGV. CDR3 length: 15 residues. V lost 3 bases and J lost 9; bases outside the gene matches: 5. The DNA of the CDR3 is TGTGCCAGCAGCTTGGGGACTAGCGGGATTAGTGAGCAGTTCTTC. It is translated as CASSLGTSGISEQFF.

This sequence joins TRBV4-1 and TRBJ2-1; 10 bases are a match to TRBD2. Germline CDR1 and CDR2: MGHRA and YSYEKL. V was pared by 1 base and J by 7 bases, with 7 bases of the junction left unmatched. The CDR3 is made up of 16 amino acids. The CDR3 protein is CASSQGASGRWNEQFF. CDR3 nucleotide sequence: TGCGCCAGCAGCCAAGGGGCTAGCGGGAGATGGAATGAGCAGTTCTTC.

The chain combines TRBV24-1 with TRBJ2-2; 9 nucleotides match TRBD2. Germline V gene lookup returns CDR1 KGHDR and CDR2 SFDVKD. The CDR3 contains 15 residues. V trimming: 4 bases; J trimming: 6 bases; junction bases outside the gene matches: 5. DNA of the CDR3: TGTGCCACCAGTGAAGCGGGAGGACGGGCCGGGGAGCTGTTTTTT. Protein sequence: CATSEAGGRAGELFF.

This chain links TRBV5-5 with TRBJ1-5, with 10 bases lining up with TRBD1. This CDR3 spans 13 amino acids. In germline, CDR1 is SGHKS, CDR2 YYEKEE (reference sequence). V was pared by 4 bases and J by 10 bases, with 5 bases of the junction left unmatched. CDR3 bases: TGTGCCAGCAGCGAGGACAGGGGGAGTCCCCAGCATTTT. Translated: CASSEDRGSPQHF.

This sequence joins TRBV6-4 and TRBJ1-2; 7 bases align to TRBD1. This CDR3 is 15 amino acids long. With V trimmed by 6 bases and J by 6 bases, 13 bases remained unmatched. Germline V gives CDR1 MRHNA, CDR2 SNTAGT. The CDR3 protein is CASSPEGWTGHGYTF. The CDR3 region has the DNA TGTGCCAGCAGCCCGGAAGGGTGGACAGGCCATGGCTACACCTTC.

CDR3 nucleotides: TGTGCCAGTAGTACACTAGCCGCTGGAGGTACGCAGTATTTT. It encodes CASSTLAAGGTQYF. The chain is built from TRBV19 and TRBJ2-3; D may be TRBD2 (6 bases). The V gene lost 4 bases and the J gene lost 8 bases, with 16 bases spanning the gap. Germline V gene sequence: CDR1 LNHDA, CDR2 SQIVND (reference sequence). CDR3 size: 14 residues.

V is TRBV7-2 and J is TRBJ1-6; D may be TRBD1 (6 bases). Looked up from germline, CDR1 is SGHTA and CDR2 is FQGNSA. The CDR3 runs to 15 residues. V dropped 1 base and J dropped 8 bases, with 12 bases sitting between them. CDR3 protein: CASSLGTQGYSPLHF. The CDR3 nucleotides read TGTGCCAGCAGCTTAGGTACACAGGGCTATTCACCCCTCCACTTT. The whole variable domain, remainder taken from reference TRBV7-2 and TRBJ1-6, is GAGVSQSPSNKVTEKGKDVELRCDPISGHTALYWYRQSLGQGLEFLIYFQGNSAPDKSGLPSDRFSAERTGGSVSTLTIQRTQQEDSAVYLCASSLGTQGYSPLHFGNGTRLTVT.

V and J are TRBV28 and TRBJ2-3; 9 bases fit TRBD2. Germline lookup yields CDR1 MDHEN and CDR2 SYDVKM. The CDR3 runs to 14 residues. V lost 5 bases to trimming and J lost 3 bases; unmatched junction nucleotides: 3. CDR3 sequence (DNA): TGTGCCAGCAGTATAGCGGGAGAAACAGATACGCAGTATTTT. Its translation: CASSIAGETDTQYF.

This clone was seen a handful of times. The CDR3 here is CASSNRGVSGYTF. Written as DNA, the CDR3 is TGTGCCAGCAGCAACAGGGGAGTAAGTGGCTACACCTTC. This chain joins TRBV9 and TRBJ1-2; 7 bases align to TRBD1. CDR1 and CDR2 (germline): SGDLS, YYNGEE. V lost 4 bases, J lost 7 bases, and 7 bases stayed unmatched. The CDR3 contains 13 residues.

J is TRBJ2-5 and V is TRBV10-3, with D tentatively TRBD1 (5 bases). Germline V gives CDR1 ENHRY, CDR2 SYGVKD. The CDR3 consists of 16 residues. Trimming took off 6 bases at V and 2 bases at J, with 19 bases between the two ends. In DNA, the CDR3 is TGTGCCATCAGCAAGGGGTCCAGATTGGGGCAAGAGACCCAGTACTTC. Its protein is CAISKGSRLGQETQYF.

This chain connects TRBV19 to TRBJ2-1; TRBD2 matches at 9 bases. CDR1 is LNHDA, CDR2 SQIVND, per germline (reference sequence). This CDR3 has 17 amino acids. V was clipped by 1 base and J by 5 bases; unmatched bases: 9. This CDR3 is CASSIGGSGGRHNEQFF. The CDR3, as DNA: TGTGCCAGTAGTATAGGTGGAAGCGGGGGGCGACACAATGAGCAGTTCTTC. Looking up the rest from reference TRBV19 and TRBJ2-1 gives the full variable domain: DGGITQSPKYLFRKEGQNVTLSCEQNLNHDAMYWYRQDPGQGLRLIYYSQIVNDFQKGDIAEGYSVSREKKESFPLTVTSAQKNPTAFYLCASSIGGSGGRHNEQFFGPGTRLTVL.

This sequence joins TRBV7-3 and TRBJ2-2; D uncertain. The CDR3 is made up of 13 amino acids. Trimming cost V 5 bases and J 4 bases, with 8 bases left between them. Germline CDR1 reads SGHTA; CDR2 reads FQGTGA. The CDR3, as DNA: TGTGCCAGCAGCCCCGATAGCACCGGGGAGCTGTTTTTT. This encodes CASSPDSTGELFF.

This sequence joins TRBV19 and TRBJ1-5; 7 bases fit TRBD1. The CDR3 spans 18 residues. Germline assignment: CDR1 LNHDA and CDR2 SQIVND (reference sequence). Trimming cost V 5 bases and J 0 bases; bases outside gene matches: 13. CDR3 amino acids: CASSLSGTALYSNQPQHF. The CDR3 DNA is TGTGCCAGTAGTTTATCCGGGACAGCCCTTTATAGCAATCAGCCCCAGCATTTT.

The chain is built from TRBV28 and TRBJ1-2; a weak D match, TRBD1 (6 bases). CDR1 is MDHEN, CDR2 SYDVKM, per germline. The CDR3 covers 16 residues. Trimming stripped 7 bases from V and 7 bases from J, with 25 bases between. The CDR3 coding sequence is TGTGCCAGCAATCAACAGGGATCCCCGCGAATTGGTGGCTACACCTTC. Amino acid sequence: CASNQQGSPRIGGYTF.